These 26 T cell receptor beta chains originate from one sample sequenced in a study of blood T cell repertoires in COVID-19. TCRdb's table, derived via immunoSEQ multiplex PCR, lists solely in-frame clones and lacks some. Among about 45,000 clones listed, 85% to 90% were seen once. The sample comprised peripheral blood. The receptors stem from a human donor in a cohort sampled during active COVID-19.

The rearrangement uses TRBV6-2 or TRBV6-3 and TRBJ2-1; the match to TRBD1 covers 8 bases. The V gene's germline CDR1 is MNHEY and CDR2 SVGEGT. J was trimmed by 15 bases and V by 4 bases; bases with no gene match: 8. The CDR3 contains 12 residues. DNA of the CDR3: TGTGCCAGCAGTTCAGGACAGGGCCCGGGGTTCTTC. Its protein product is CASSSGQGPGFF.

This chain joins TRBV5-1 and TRBJ2-4, with D possibly TRBD1 on 6 matching bases. In germline, CDR1 is SGHRS, CDR2 YFSETQ. The CDR3 extends over 12 amino acids. Between the trimmed V and J ends, which lost 0 bases and 10 bases, there was a span of 8 bases. CDR3 nucleotides: TGCGCCAGCAGCTTGGACAGGGTTATTCAGTACTTC. Protein product: CASSLDRVIQYF.

The V gene is TRBV12-5, the J gene TRBJ1-5, with 9 bases aligning to TRBD1. The CDR3 covers 16 residues. From germline, CDR1 is LGHNT and CDR2 FRNRAP. The V gene end was trimmed by 8 bases and the J gene end by 0 bases; junction bases not matched to a gene: 8. The DNA for the CDR3 is TGTGCTAGTAAGTGGGGACAGGGAAATAGCAATCAGCCCCAGCATTTT. Protein: CASKWGQGNSNQPQHF.

The chain couples TRBV6-2 or TRBV6-3 to TRBJ1-5; a possible D gene is TRBD1 (6 bases). The germline V and J ends were trimmed by 5 bases and 5 bases, with 13 bases remaining between them. The CDR3 is made up of 14 amino acids. From germline, CDR1 is MNHEY and CDR2 SVGEGT. CDR3 coding DNA: TGTGCCAGCAGTCGGACAGCCCTCGATCAGCCCCAGCATTTT. It translates to CASSRTALDQPQHF.

The gene calls are TRBV9 and TRBJ2-1; TRBD1 matches 8 bases. The CDR3 has 19 residues. Germline V gives CDR1 SGDLS, CDR2 YYNGEE. Unmatched junction bases numbered 13, after V lost 0 bases and J lost 2 bases. CDR3 bases: TGTGCCAGCAGCGTAGCTACCGAGGGGACAGGACGAACCTACAATGAGCAGTTCTTC. Encoded protein: CASSVATEGTGRTYNEQFF. Using reference TRBV9 and TRBJ2-1 for the parts outside the CDR3, the full variable domain is DSGVTQTPKHLITATGQRVTLRCSPRSGDLSVYWYQQSLDQGLQFLIQYYNGEERAKGNILERFSAQQFPDLHSELNLSSLELGDSALYFCASSVATEGTGRTYNEQFFGPGTRLTVL.

The chain links TRBV10-1 to TRBJ2-2, with a weak D call TRBD2 (7 bases). This CDR3 has 15 residues. Trimming pared 4 bases from V and 3 bases from J, leaving 12 bases between. The germline gives CDR1 WNHNN, CDR2 SYGVQD (reference sequence). The chain's CDR3 is CASSGEGEDTGELFF. DNA for the CDR3: TGCGCCAGCAGTGGGGAGGGGGAGGACACCGGGGAGCTGTTTTTT.

The J gene is TRBJ1-6, the V gene TRBV6-5; 10 bases fit TRBD1. Germline CDR1 and CDR2: MNHEY and SVGAGI. This CDR3 is built from 13 residues. The CDR3 DNA follows: TGTGCGACGGGACAGGGGCATAATTCACCCCTCCACTTT. It is translated as CATGQGHNSPLHF.

In nucleotides, the CDR3 is TGTGCCAGCAGTTTATTTCGGATCGGACAGGGGGCTGAAGCTTTCTTT. Amino acid sequence: CASSLFRIGQGAEAFF. V gene TRBV27 combines with J gene TRBJ1-1; 10 nucleotides match TRBD1. This CDR3 is 16 amino acids long. CDR1 MNHEY and CDR2 SMNVEV come from the germline V gene (reference sequence). The J segment lost 6 bases and the V segment lost 1 base, leaving 8 bases of the junction unmatched.

V and J are TRBV4-3 and TRBJ1-5, with D unresolved. With 6 bases removed from V and 8 bases from J, the gap between germline ends came to 20 bases. In germline, CDR1 is LGHNA, CDR2 YSLEER. This CDR3 is 15 amino acids long. Here the CDR3 reads CASSQKADILEPQHF. The CDR3 bases are TGCGCCAGCAGTCAAAAAGCGGATATACTGGAGCCCCAGCATTTT.

The V call is TRBV2, the J call TRBJ2-1; 7 bases map to TRBD1. The CDR3 contains 14 residues. V gave up 5 bases and J gave up 10 bases; unmatched junction bases: 11. Germline V gene data show CDR1 as SNHLY and CDR2 as FYNNEI. CDR3 in amino acids: CASSPHGAGGEQFF. The DNA of the CDR3 is TGTGCCAGCAGTCCTCACGGGGCAGGGGGAGAGCAGTTCTTC.

V gene TRBV5-1 combines with J gene TRBJ2-7; weak D call: TRBD1 (6 bases). Trimming took 6 bases from V and 2 from J, leaving 12 bases between them. The germline CDR1 and CDR2 sequences are SGHRS and YFSETQ. The CDR3 totals 13 residues. In DNA form, the CDR3 reads TGCGCCAGCAACTTCGAGGGGGCCTACGAGCAGTACTTC. Amino acids: CASNFEGAYEQYF.

V gene TRBV5-4 combines with J gene TRBJ2-7; 10 bases line up with TRBD2. The CDR3 is made up of 14 amino acids. The germline gives CDR1 SGHNT, CDR2 YYREEE (reference sequence). J lost 3 bases, V lost 1 base, and 1 base had no gene match. For the CDR3, the DNA is TGTGCCAGCAGCTTGTGGACTAGCGGCTACGAGCAGTACTTC. Encoded protein: CASSLWTSGYEQYF.

The V and J genes are TRBV5-1 and TRBJ2-2, with D possibly TRBD2 on 6 matching bases. Trimming removed 3 bases from V and 4 bases from J, with 16 bases in between. CDR1 is SGHRS, CDR2 YFSETQ, per germline. This CDR3 has 16 residues. This chain's CDR3 is CASSSGVAGGTGELFF. The CDR3 nucleotides are TGCGCCAGCAGCTCGGGGGTTGCCGGAGGCACCGGGGAGCTGTTTTTT. The full variable domain, rest sourced from reference TRBV5-1 and TRBJ2-2, is KAGVTQTPRYLIKTRGQQVTLSCSPISGHRSVSWYQQTPGQGLQFLFEYFSETQRNKGNFPGRFSGRQFSNSRSEMNVSTLELGDSALYLCASSSGVAGGTGELFFGEGSRLTVL.

The chain is built from TRBV27 and TRBJ2-2, with 11 positions matching TRBD2. Germline CDR1 MNHEY, CDR2 SMNVEV (reference sequence). This CDR3 contains 18 residues. The ends lost 5 bases at V and 0 bases at J; junction bases unmatched: 8. The CDR3 is CASSRTSGPFANTGELFF. Here the CDR3 DNA reads TGTGCCAGCAGTCGGACTAGCGGGCCGTTCGCGAACACCGGGGAGCTGTTTTTT.

V gene TRBV27 combines with J gene TRBJ1-5; maybe TRBD1 (6 bases). This CDR3 region has 15 residues. V was trimmed by 10 bases and J by 5 bases, leaving 21 bases between them. Germline V gene sequence: CDR1 MNHEY, CDR2 SMNVEV (reference sequence). Here the CDR3 reads CATISEQGPDQPQHF. The CDR3 DNA is TGTGCCACCATAAGCGAACAGGGTCCCGATCAGCCCCAGCATTTT.

The chain uses TRBV5-6 and TRBJ2-5; no reliable D call. The CDR3 runs to 13 residues. The V gene's germline CDR1 is SGHDT and CDR2 YYEEEE. V lost 3 bases and J lost 5, with 11 bases in between. The CDR3, as DNA: TGTGCCAGCAGCTCACAAAATCTGGAGACCCAGTACTTC. It yields the protein CASSSQNLETQYF.

The V and J genes are TRBV2 and TRBJ1-3; a possible D gene is TRBD1 (5 bases). Germline CDR1 reads SNHLY; CDR2 reads FYNNEI. Trimming stripped 2 bases from V and 9 bases from J, with 11 bases between. The CDR3 length is 13 residues. The CDR3 sequence is CASSELGQGTIYF. CDR3 bases: TGTGCCAGCAGTGAACTGGGTCAGGGCACCATATATTTT.

The genes are TRBV2 and TRBJ2-5, with 8 bases identical to TRBD2. Germline V lookup: CDR1 SNHLY, CDR2 FYNNEI. The CDR3 is made up of 14 amino acids. V shed 3 bases, J shed 5 bases, and the junction held 5 bases outside the gene matches. CDR3 residues: CASSDRTSYETQYF. The CDR3 DNA sequence: TGTGCCAGCAGTGACAGGACTAGCTATGAGACCCAGTACTTC.

This chain connects TRBV25-1 to TRBJ1-2, with D maybe TRBD1 (6 bases). The CDR3 runs 12 residues. CDR1 is MGHDK and CDR2 is SYGVNS in the germline V gene. V gave up 7 bases and J gave up 6 bases, with 12 bases separating them. The CDR3, as DNA: TGTGCCAGCATGAACAGGGAAGATGGCTACACCTTC. This codes for CASMNREDGYTF.

V and J are TRBV30 and TRBJ1-4; D might be TRBD1 (5 bases). The CDR3 spans 12 residues. Per germline, CDR1 GTSNPN and CDR2 SVGIG (reference sequence). Between the trimmed V and J ends, which lost 8 bases and 8 bases, there was a span of 15 bases. CDR3 in amino acids: CARAGVGEKLFF. DNA for the CDR3: TGTGCCCGTGCGGGGGTTGGGGAAAAACTGTTTTTT.

The chain employs TRBV12-3 or TRBV12-4 and TRBJ1-2, with a possible D match to TRBD1 (5 bases). The germline V and J ends were trimmed by 4 bases and 9 bases, with 12 bases remaining between them. This CDR3 region has 12 residues. CDR3 sequence: CASSSGGKSYTF. In DNA form, the CDR3 reads TGTGCCAGCAGTTCCGGGGGTAAGAGCTACACCTTC.

The chain has TRBV24-1 and TRBJ2-3; 11 nucleotides match TRBD2. J gave up 6 bases and V 2 bases, and 9 bases lay outside the gene matches. Germline CDR1 is KGHDR and CDR2 is SFDVKD. The CDR3 runs to 17 residues. The CDR3 spells CATSDSGLAGSRDTQYF. DNA of the CDR3: TGTGCCACCAGTGATTCCGGACTAGCGGGTTCACGGGATACGCAGTATTTT.

The chain recombines TRBV9 with TRBJ2-2; 8 positions agree with TRBD1. Germline V gives CDR1 SGDLS, CDR2 YYNGEE. The CDR3 contains 14 residues. Trimming at V came to 3 bases and at J to 6 bases, leaving 4 bases not matched to a gene. The CDR3 reads CASSASGGSGELFF. As DNA, the CDR3 is TGTGCCAGCAGCGCGTCAGGGGGCTCCGGGGAGCTGTTTTTT.

CDR3 nucleotide sequence: TGTGCCAGCTCACCATCCGCAGAACCTAACTATGGCTACACCTTC. Translated: CASSPSAEPNYGYTF. V and J are TRBV18 and TRBJ1-2; no definite D call. Trimming took off 2 bases at V and 0 bases at J, with 10 bases between the two ends. This CDR3 region has 15 residues. The V gene's germline CDR1 is KGHSH and CDR2 LQKENI.

The J gene is TRBJ2-2, the V gene TRBV5-4, with 8 bases fitting TRBD2. The CDR3 length is 15 residues. Losses at the gene ends were 7 bases for V and 5 bases for J; bases not matched to a gene: 10. CDR1 is SGHNT and CDR2 is YYREEE in the germline V gene (reference sequence). The CDR3 DNA follows: TGTGCCAGCGCACCCCCGGGACTAGGTACCGGGGAGCTGTTTTTT. As protein: CASAPPGLGTGELFF. Drawing the rest from reference TRBV5-4 and TRBJ2-2, the complete variable domain is ETGVTQSPTHLIKTRGQQVTLRCSSQSGHNTVSWYQQALGQGPQFIFQYYREEENGRGNFPPRFSGLQFPNYSSELNVNALELDDSALYLCASAPPGLGTGELFFGEGSRLTVL.

The chain couples TRBV7-2 to TRBJ1-2; D uncertain. The CDR3 has 15 amino acids. V lost 2 bases, J lost 1 base, and 11 bases lay in between. The germline gives CDR1 SGHTA, CDR2 FQGNSA. The CDR3 reads CASSLTPVLNYGYTF. The CDR3 DNA follows: TGTGCCAGCAGCTTAACCCCGGTCCTTAACTATGGCTACACCTTC.